This record concerns one T cell receptor beta chain sequence. This sample was included in a study of shared T cell receptors in the human thymus. Only in-frame clones appear in the TCRdb table, and some are missing; sequencing was by immunoSEQ multiplex PCR. The sample shows 700,000 to 750,000 clones, 70% to 90% of them seen only once. Germline V gives CDR1 SGHTS, CDR2 YDEGEE. The ends were cut back, 4 bases at V and 7 bases at J, with 17 bases in the middle. The CDR3 runs to 14 residues. The data also belong to a second study, concerning human thymus T cells.

Source material: thymocytes. This TCR derives from a girl under three years old with a congenital heart defect. The rearrangement joins TRBV5-8 to TRBJ1-2; D is possibly TRBD1 (6 bases). Here the CDR3 reads CASSPDRPEAGYTF. CDR3 sequence (DNA): TGTGCCAGCAGCCCCGACAGGCCTGAAGCTGGCTACACCTTC.